These T cell receptor beta chains were read from a single sample in a study of blood T cell repertoires in COVID-19. The repertoire was sequenced with immunoSEQ multiplex PCR; TCRdb's copy has only in-frame clones and lacks some. The sample contains about 380,000 clones, approximately 89% of which appear only once. Input material: PBMCs or T cells enriched from blood (not recorded which). The receptors shown here come from a man aged 25-45 years who had recovered from COVID-19. Both conserved end residues are part of each CDR3. The order of the fields is J gene, V gene, D gene, clone size, CDR3 DNA, CDR3 protein. The D gene is left open where the match is weak. Some rows mark clone size as missing; the rest say once, few, many or name a class of expanded clone.

j_call: TRBJ1-1; v_call: TRBV5-1; d_call: .; clone_size: .; cdr3_nt: TGCGCCAGCAGCTTGGAGATAAGTCCCCGGGGAGCTTTCTTT; cdr3_aa: CASSLEISPRGAFF
j_call: TRBJ1-5; v_call: TRBV5-5; d_call: TRBD1; clone_size: .; cdr3_nt: TGTGCCAGCAGCGTAGGGACAGGTCATCGCAATCAGCCCCAGCATTTT; cdr3_aa: CASSVGTGHRNQPQHF
j_call: TRBJ2-7; v_call: TRBV7-9; d_call: TRBD1; clone_size: .; cdr3_nt: TGTGCCAGCAGCCCCCGACAGGGGGATTACGAGCAGTACTTC; cdr3_aa: CASSPRQGDYEQYF
j_call: TRBJ2-3; v_call: TRBV4-3; d_call: TRBD2; clone_size: .; cdr3_nt: TGCGCCAGCAGCCAAGATTTTAGCGGGGGTACAGATACGCAGTATTTT; cdr3_aa: CASSQDFSGGTDTQYF
j_call: TRBJ1-1; v_call: TRBV30; d_call: .; clone_size: once; cdr3_nt: TGTGCCTGGGCCACGACAGGTTTACACACTGAAGCTTTCTTT; cdr3_aa: CAWATTGLHTEAFF
j_call: TRBJ2-7; v_call: TRBV15; d_call: .; clone_size: .; cdr3_nt: TGTGCCACCAGCAGAGCGACTGGATCCTACGAGCAGTACTTC; cdr3_aa: CATSRATGSYEQYF
j_call: TRBJ1-6; v_call: TRBV5-1; d_call: TRBD1; clone_size: .; cdr3_nt: TGCGCCAGCAGCTTGGGGACAGGGGATAATTCACCCCTCCACTTT; cdr3_aa: CASSLGTGDNSPLHF
j_call: TRBJ1-1; v_call: TRBV19; d_call: .; clone_size: .; cdr3_nt: TGTGCCAGTATTCTGGACAGCGTGAACACTGAAGCTTTCTTT; cdr3_aa: CASILDSVNTEAFF
j_call: TRBJ1-1; v_call: TRBV4-1; d_call: .; clone_size: .; cdr3_nt: TGCGCCAGCAGCCAAGGCGGTCCTAACACTGAAGCTTTCTTT; cdr3_aa: CASSQGGPNTEAFF
j_call: TRBJ1-2; v_call: TRBV27; d_call: TRBD1; clone_size: .; cdr3_nt: TGTGCCAGCAGTTCGGACAGGGGAGGCTACACCTTC; cdr3_aa: CASSSDRGGYTF
j_call: TRBJ2-7; v_call: TRBV28; d_call: .; clone_size: .; cdr3_nt: TGTGCCAGCAGTTTAAACGCAGGGATGAGCGAGCAGTACTTC; cdr3_aa: CASSLNAGMSEQYF
j_call: TRBJ1-2; v_call: TRBV7-9; d_call: .; clone_size: .; cdr3_nt: TGTGCCAGCAGCTTAGAGGCGGGGCTTGATGGCTACACCTTC; cdr3_aa: CASSLEAGLDGYTF
j_call: TRBJ1-2; v_call: TRBV27; d_call: .; clone_size: .; cdr3_nt: TGTGCCAGCAGTCGCGCCGTCAGGGAAGTCGACTATGGCTACACCTTC; cdr3_aa: CASSRAVREVDYGYTF
j_call: TRBJ2-5; v_call: TRBV19; d_call: .; clone_size: .; cdr3_nt: TGTGCCAGTAGTATAGGGTCAGGGAAAGAGACCCAGTACTTC; cdr3_aa: CASSIGSGKETQYF
j_call: TRBJ2-5; v_call: TRBV7-7; d_call: .; clone_size: .; cdr3_nt: TGTGCTAGCAGCCCTCCTCTGGGAGGAGAGACCCAGTACTTC; cdr3_aa: CASSPPLGGETQYF
j_call: TRBJ1-2; v_call: TRBV5-1; d_call: TRBD1; clone_size: few; cdr3_nt: TGCGCCAGCAAAGAGACAGGGGGCATTAGCTACACCTTC; cdr3_aa: CASKETGGISYTF
j_call: TRBJ1-3; v_call: TRBV30; d_call: TRBD1; clone_size: .; cdr3_nt: TGTGCCTGGAGTGTGGACAGGGGGGCTGGAAACACCATATATTTT; cdr3_aa: CAWSVDRGAGNTIYF
j_call: TRBJ1-5; v_call: TRBV19; d_call: .; clone_size: .; cdr3_nt: TGTGCCAGTAGTATTCCCCCGGGGGGCAATCAGCCCCAGCATTTT; cdr3_aa: CASSIPPGGNQPQHF
j_call: TRBJ2-3; v_call: TRBV9; d_call: TRBD2; clone_size: .; cdr3_nt: TGTGCCAGCAGCTTCCAGCGGGGACCCACAGATACGCAGTATTTT; cdr3_aa: CASSFQRGPTDTQYF
j_call: TRBJ1-5; v_call: TRBV11-2; d_call: .; clone_size: few; cdr3_nt: TGTGCCAGCAGCATCCAAGGGGGTGACCAGCCCCAGCATTTT; cdr3_aa: CASSIQGGDQPQHF
j_call: TRBJ1-4; v_call: TRBV9; d_call: TRBD1; clone_size: .; cdr3_nt: TGTGCCAGCAGCCCCTTTCAACAGGGGGTGCTGTTTTTT; cdr3_aa: CASSPFQQGVLFF
j_call: TRBJ1-4; v_call: TRBV6-5; d_call: .; clone_size: .; cdr3_nt: TGTGCCAGCAGTTCCGGACAGTCGAATGAAAAACTGTTTTTT; cdr3_aa: CASSSGQSNEKLFF
j_call: TRBJ2-3; v_call: TRBV29-1; d_call: TRBD2; clone_size: .; cdr3_nt: TGCAGCGTTGAAGCCCGACTAGCGTCTAGCACAGATACGCAGTATTTT; cdr3_aa: CSVEARLASSTDTQYF
j_call: TRBJ2-6; v_call: TRBV6-1; d_call: TRBD1; clone_size: .; cdr3_nt: TGTGCCAGCAGTGAAGGGACAGGGTCTGGGGCCAACGTCCTGACTTTC; cdr3_aa: CASSEGTGSGANVLTF
j_call: TRBJ1-1; v_call: TRBV18; d_call: TRBD1; clone_size: .; cdr3_nt: TGTGCCAGCTCACCACGCCGGACAGGCGAGAACACTGAAGCTTTCTTT; cdr3_aa: CASSPRRTGENTEAFF